A selection of T cell receptor beta chains follows, all from one sample in a study of T-cell reconstitution after alpha-beta-depleted transplantation in children. Each CDR3 protein gets one entry after TCRdb re-called the PCR reads with MiXCR. The table includes around 500,000 distinct CDR3 sequences, about 23% detected once. This sample comprised PBMCs, mostly from graft donor cells, obtained 360 days after TCRalphabeta/CD19-depleted stem cell transplant. The receptors stem from a boy under three years old who had a stem cell transplant for acute myeloid leukemia, so the T cells may come from the graft donor. CDR3s include the opening cysteine and the closing phenylalanine or tryptophan. D genes are given only for firm matches. Clone size, where shown, is once, few, many, or a class for clones that have expanded.

TRBD1 few 13 TRBJ1-4 TRBV2 TGTGCCAGCAGGGGACAGGGGCACGAAAAACTGTTTTTT CASRGQGHEKLFF
- few 11 TRBJ1-1 TRBV5-1 TGCGCCAGCACCCGTGGGACTGAAGCTTTCTTT CASTRGTEAFF
- many 13 TRBJ2-5 TRBV7-9 TGTGCCAGCAGCTTCATGGAGGAAGAGACCCAGTACTTC CASSFMEEETQYF
TRBD1 few 19 TRBJ2-2 TRBV11-2 TGTGCCAGCAGGTTCGGGGTCCAAGGGACAGGGCTTAACACCGGGGAGCTGTTTTTT CASRFGVQGTGLNTGELFF
TRBD2 - 14 TRBJ2-3 TRBV9 TGTGCCAGCAGCGCGGGACTAGCGGTGGATACGCAGTATTTT CASSAGLAVDTQYF
- - 14 TRBJ2-1 TRBV30 TGTGCCTGGAGTGGGGATAGCCTTGGCGATGAGCAGTTCTTC CAWSGDSLGDEQFF
- few 13 TRBJ2-7 TRBV27 TGTGCCAGCAGTTCTTATAACTCCTACGAGCAGTACTTC CASSSYNSYEQYF
- - 15 TRBJ2-3 TRBV12-5 TGTGCTAGTGGTTTGAAAAGACAGGCCTCCGATACGCAGTATTTT CASGLKRQASDTQYF
- few 13 TRBJ1-1 TRBV5-1 TGCGCCAGCAGCTTCGCACCGAACACTGAAGCTTTCTTT CASSFAPNTEAFF
- many 12 TRBJ2-5 TRBV5-1 TGCGCCAGCGGGGAGACTCAAGAGACCCAGTACTTC CASGETQETQYF
- many 15 TRBJ2-1 TRBV29-1 TGCAGCGTTGAAGGTCTTGGGGGCGGGTACAATGAGCAGTTCTTC CSVEGLGGGYNEQFF
TRBD2 few 17 TRBJ2-6 TRBV20-1 TGCAGTGCTGGGAGGGCAGGGACCGCCACTGGGGCCAACGTCCTGACTTTC CSAGRAGTATGANVLTF
- - 13 TRBJ1-2 TRBV29-1 TGCAGTGCTAGGGGGGCGGATTCCTATGGCTACACCTTC CSARGADSYGYTF
- - 17 TRBJ2-7 TRBV7-9 TGTGCCAGCAGCTTCGCGCAATCCGGGACCCAGTCCTACGAGCAGTACTTC CASSFAQSGTQSYEQYF
- - 15 TRBJ1-1 TRBV9 TGTGCCAGCAGCGTAGCTACGGGGTTTGGCACTGAAGCTTTCTTT CASSVATGFGTEAFF
TRBD1 few 15 TRBJ2-5 TRBV5-1 TGCGCCAGCAGCAGGGGACAGGGGGCTACGGAGACCCAGTACTTC CASSRGQGATETQYF
- - 16 TRBJ2-3 TRBV9 TGTGCCAGCAGCCAGATGACAGGTGTCGGCACAGATACGCAGTATTTT CASSQMTGVGTDTQYF
- few 12 TRBJ1-1 TRBV7-9 TGTGCCAGCAGCTTCGGGCAGGGTGAAGCTTTCTTT CASSFGQGEAFF
- many 12 TRBJ2-5 TRBV12-3/TRBV12-4 TGTGCCAGCAAAGGGGGAGGAGAGACCCAGTACTTC CASKGGGETQYF
- - 15 TRBJ2-5 TRBV20-1 TGCAGTGCCGCCTCTAGAGAAGGCCCACAAGAGACCCAGTACTTC CSAASREGPQETQYF
- many 18 TRBJ2-7 TRBV3-1 TGTGCCAGCAGCCAAGATCATTTGTGGACCCCTGACTCCTACGAGCAGTACTTC CASSQDHLWTPDSYEQYF
TRBD1 once 16 TRBJ2-3 TRBV5-5 TGTGCCAGCAGCTCCCCCCCGGGACAGGGGCCAGATACGCAGTATTTT CASSSPPGQGPDTQYF